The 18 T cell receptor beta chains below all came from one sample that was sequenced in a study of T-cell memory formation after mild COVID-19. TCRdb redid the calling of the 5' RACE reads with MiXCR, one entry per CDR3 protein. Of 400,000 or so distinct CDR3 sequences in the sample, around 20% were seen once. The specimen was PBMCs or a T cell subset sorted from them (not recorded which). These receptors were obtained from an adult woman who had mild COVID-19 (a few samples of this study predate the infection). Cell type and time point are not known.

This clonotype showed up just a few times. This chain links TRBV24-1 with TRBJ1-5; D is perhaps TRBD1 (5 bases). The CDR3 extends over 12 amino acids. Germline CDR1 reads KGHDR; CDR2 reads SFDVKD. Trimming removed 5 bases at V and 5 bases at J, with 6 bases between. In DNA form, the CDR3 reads TGTGCCACCAGTGCCAGGGATCAGCCCCAGCATTTT. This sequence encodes CATSARDQPQHF.

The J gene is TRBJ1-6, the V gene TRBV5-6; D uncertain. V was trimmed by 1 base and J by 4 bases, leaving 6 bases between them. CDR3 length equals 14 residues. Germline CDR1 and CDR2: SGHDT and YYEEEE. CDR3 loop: CASSLTDYNSPLHF. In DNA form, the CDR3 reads TGTGCCAGCAGCTTGACTGATTATAATTCACCCCTCCACTTT.

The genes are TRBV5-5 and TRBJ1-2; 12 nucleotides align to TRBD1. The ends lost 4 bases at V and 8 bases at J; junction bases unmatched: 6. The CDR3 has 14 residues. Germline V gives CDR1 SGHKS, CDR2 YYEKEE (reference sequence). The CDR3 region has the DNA TGTGCCAGCAGCCGGGACAGGGGGCGAGGAGGCTACACCTTC. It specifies CASSRDRGRGGYTF.

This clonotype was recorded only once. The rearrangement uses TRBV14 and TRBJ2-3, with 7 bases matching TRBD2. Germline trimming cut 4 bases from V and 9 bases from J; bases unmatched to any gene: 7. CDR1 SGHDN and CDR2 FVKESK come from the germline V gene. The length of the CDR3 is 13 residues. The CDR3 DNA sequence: TGTGCCAGCAGCCGCTGGGGGGGAGAAACGCAGTATTTT. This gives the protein CASSRWGGETQYF.

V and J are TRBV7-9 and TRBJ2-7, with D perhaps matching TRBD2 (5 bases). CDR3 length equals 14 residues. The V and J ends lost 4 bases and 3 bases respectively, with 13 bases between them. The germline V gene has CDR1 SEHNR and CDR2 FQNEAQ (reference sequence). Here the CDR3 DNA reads TGTGCCAGCAGCTCGAGGGCCGAAATCTACGAGCAGTACTTC. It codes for CASSSRAEIYEQYF.

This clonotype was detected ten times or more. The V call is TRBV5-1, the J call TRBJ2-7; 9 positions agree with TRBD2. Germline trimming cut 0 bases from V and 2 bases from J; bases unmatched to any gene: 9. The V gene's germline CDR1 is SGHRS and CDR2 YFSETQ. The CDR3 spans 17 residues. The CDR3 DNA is TGCGCCAGCAGCTTGGCCTCAGGGCCTAGCGGGACCTACGAGCAGTACTTC. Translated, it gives CASSLASGPSGTYEQYF.

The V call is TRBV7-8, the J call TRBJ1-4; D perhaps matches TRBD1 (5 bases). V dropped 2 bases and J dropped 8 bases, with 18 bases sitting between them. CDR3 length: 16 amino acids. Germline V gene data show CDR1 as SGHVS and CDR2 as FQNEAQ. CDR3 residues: CASSLRATVFGEKLFF. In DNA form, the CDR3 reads TGTGCCAGCAGCTTAAGGGCGACAGTATTTGGAGAAAAACTGTTTTTT.

Here the CDR3 reads CASSASGGASDTQYF. The CDR3 DNA sequence: TGTGCCAGCAGCGCGAGCGGGGGGGCATCAGATACGCAGTATTTT. The rearrangement uses TRBV9 and TRBJ2-3, with TRBD2 identical over 10 bases. CDR1 is SGDLS, CDR2 YYNGEE, per germline. V lost 3 bases to trimming and J lost 4 bases; unmatched junction nucleotides: 5. The CDR3 is made up of 15 amino acids.

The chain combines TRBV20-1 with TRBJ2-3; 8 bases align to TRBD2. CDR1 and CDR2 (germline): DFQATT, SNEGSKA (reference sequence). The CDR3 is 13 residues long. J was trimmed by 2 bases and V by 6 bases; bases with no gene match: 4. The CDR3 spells CSALAGTTDTQYF. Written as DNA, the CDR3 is TGCAGTGCGTTAGCGGGGACCACAGATACGCAGTATTTT.

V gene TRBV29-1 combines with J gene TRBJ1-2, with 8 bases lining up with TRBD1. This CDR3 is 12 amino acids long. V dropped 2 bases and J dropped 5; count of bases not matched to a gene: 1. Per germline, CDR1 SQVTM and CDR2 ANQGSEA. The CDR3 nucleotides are TGCAGCGTTGAATACAGGGGGTATGGCTACACCTTC. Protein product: CSVEYRGYGYTF.

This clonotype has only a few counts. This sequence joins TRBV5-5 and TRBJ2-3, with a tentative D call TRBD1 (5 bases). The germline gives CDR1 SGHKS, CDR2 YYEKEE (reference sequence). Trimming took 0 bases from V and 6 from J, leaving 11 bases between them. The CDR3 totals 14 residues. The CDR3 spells CASSLEGAADTQYF. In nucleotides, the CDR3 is TGTGCCAGCAGCTTGGAAGGGGCCGCGGATACGCAGTATTTT.

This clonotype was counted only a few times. The CDR3 nucleotides read TGTGCCAGCAGACGATTGGGCGGGGAGCTGTTTTTT. It yields the protein CASRRLGGELFF. The rearrangement uses TRBV6-6 and TRBJ2-2; D is ambiguous. Germline V lookup: CDR1 MNHNY, CDR2 SVGAGI (reference sequence). Trimming cost V 6 bases and J 7 bases, with 9 bases left between them. The CDR3 is made up of 12 amino acids.

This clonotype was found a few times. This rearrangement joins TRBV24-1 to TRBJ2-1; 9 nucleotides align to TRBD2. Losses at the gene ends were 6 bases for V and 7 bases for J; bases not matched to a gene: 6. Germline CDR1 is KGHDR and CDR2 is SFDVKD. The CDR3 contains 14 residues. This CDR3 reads CATSRSGGRNEQFF. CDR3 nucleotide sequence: TGTGCCACCAGTCGAAGCGGGGGGCGGAATGAGCAGTTCTTC.

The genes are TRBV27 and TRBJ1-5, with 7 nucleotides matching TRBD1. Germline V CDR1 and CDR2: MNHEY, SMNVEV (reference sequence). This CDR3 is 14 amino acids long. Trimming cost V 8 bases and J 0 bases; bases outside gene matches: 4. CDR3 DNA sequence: TGTGCCAGCGGAAGACAGGGTAGCAATCAGCCCCAGCATTTT. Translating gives CASGRQGSNQPQHF.

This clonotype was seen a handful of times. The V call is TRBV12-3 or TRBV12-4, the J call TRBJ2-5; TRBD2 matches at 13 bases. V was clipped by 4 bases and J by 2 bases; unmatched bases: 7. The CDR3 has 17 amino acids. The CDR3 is CASSSRRGLAGQETQYF. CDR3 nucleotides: TGTGCCAGCAGTTCTCGGAGGGGACTAGCGGGACAAGAGACCCAGTACTTC.

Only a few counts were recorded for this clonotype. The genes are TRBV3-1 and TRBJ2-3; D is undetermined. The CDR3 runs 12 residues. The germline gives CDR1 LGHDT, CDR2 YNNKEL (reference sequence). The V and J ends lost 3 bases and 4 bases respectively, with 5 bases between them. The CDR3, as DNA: TGTGCCAGCAGCCAGCTTTCAGATACGCAGTATTTT. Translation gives CASSQLSDTQYF.

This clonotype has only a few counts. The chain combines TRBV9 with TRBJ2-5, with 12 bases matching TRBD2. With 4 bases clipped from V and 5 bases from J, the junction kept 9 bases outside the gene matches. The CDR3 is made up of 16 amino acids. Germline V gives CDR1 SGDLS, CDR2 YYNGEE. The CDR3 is CASSSRLAGATETQYF. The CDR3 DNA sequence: TGTGCCAGCAGCTCTCGACTAGCGGGGGCCACGGAGACCCAGTACTTC.

The CDR3 sequence: CASSSPGGTYNEQFF. DNA for the CDR3: TGTGCCAGCAGCTCCCCGGGCGGGACGTACAATGAGCAGTTCTTC. The chain combines TRBV7-9 with TRBJ2-1, with a tentative D call TRBD2 (6 bases). V was shortened by 4 bases and J by 4 bases, with 14 bases between the two germline ends. This CDR3 has 15 residues. The germline V gene has CDR1 SEHNR and CDR2 FQNEAQ (reference sequence).